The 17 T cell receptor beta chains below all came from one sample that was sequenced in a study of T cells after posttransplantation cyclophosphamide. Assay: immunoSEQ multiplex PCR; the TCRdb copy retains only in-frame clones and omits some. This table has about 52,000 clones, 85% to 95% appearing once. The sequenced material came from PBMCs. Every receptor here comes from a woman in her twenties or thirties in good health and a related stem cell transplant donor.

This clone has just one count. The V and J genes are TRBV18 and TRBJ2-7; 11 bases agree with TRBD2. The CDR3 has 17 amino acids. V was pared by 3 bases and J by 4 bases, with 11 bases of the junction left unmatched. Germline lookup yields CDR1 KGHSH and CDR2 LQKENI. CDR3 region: CASSPRGLAGGRYEQYF. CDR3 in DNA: TGTGCCAGCTCACCTCGGGGGCTAGCGGGGGGCCGGTACGAGCAGTACTTC. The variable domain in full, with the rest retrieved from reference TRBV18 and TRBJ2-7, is NAGVMQNPRHLVRRRGQEARLRCSPMKGHSHVYWYRQLPEEGLKFMVYLQKENIIDESGMPKERFSAEFPKEGPSILRIQQVVRGDSAAYFCASSPRGLAGGRYEQYFGPGTRLTVT.

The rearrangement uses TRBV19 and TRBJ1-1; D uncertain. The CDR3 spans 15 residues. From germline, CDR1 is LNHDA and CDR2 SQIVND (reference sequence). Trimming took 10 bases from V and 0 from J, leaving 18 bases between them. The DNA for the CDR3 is TGTGCCACCGCAGCGAGAGACCTGATGAACACTGAAGCTTTCTTT. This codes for CATAARDLMNTEAFF.

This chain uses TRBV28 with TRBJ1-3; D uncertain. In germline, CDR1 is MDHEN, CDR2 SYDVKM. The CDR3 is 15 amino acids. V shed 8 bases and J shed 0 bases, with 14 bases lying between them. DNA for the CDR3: TGTGCCAGCCGATCGAGGGCGGTCTCTGGAAACACCATATATTTT. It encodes CASRSRAVSGNTIYF. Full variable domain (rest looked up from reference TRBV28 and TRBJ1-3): DVKVTQSSRYLVKRTGEKVFLECVQDMDHENMFWYRQDPGLGLRLIYFSYDVKMKEKGDIPEGYSVSREKKERFSLILESASTNQTSMYLCASRSRAVSGNTIYFGEGSWLTVV.

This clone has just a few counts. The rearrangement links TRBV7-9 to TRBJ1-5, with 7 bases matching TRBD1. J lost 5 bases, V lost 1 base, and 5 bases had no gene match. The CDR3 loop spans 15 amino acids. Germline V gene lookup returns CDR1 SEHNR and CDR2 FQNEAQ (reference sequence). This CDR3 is CASSLVGTADQPQHF. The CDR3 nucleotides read TGTGCCAGCAGCTTAGTCGGGACAGCTGATCAGCCCCAGCATTTT.

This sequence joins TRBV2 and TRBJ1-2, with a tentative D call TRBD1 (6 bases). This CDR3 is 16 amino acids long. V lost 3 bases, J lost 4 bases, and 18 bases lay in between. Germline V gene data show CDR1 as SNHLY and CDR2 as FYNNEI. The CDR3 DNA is TGTGCCAGCAGTGATTTTACGGGGGGGCGTTTCTATGGCTACACCTTC. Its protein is CASSDFTGGRFYGYTF.

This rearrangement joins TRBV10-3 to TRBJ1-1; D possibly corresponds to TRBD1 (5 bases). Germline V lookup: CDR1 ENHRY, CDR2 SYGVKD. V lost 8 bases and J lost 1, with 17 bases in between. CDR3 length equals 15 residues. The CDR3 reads CAIRLAGQGNTEAFF. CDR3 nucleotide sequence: TGTGCCATCCGTTTGGCTGGGCAGGGGAACACTGAAGCTTTCTTT.

The CDR3 protein is CASSPIGLSYEQYF. The CDR3, as DNA: TGTGCCAGCAGTCCAATCGGACTTTCTTACGAGCAGTACTTC. V and J are TRBV28 and TRBJ2-7, with D possibly being TRBD2 (5 bases). Looked up from germline, CDR1 is MDHEN and CDR2 is SYDVKM. V was trimmed by 5 bases and J by 4 bases, leaving 15 bases between them. The CDR3 covers 14 residues. Combining the CDR3 with reference TRBV28 and TRBJ2-7 gives the whole variable domain DVKVTQSSRYLVKRTGEKVFLECVQDMDHENMFWYRQDPGLGLRLIYFSYDVKMKEKGDIPEGYSVSREKKERFSLILESASTNQTSMYLCASSPIGLSYEQYFGPGTRLTVT.

In DNA form, the CDR3 reads TGTGCCAGCAGCTTAGGTCCCTACGGGAACGTGGGAGAGCAGTTCTTC. This sequence encodes CASSLGPYGNVGEQFF. The J gene is TRBJ2-1, the V gene TRBV7-2, with D tentatively TRBD2 (5 bases). Trimming removed 1 base from V and 10 bases from J, with 20 bases in between. Germline V lookup: CDR1 SGHTA, CDR2 FQGNSA. The CDR3 has 16 amino acids.

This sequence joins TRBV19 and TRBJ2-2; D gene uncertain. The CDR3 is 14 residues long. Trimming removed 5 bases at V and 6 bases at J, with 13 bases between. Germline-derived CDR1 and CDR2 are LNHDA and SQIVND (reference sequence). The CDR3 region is CASSSQPQAGELFF. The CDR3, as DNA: TGTGCCAGTAGTTCTCAACCCCAGGCCGGGGAGCTGTTTTTT.

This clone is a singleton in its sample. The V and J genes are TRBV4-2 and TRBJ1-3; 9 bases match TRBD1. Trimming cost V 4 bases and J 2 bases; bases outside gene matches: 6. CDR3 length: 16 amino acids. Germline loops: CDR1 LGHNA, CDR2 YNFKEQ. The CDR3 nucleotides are TGTGCCAGCAGCCGGAACAGGGGGCGGACTGGAAACACCATATATTTT. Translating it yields CASSRNRGRTGNTIYF.

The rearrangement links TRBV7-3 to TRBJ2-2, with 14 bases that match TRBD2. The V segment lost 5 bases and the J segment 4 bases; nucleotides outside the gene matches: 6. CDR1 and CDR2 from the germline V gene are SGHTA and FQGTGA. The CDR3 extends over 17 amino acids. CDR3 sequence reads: CASSPPGLAGATGELFF. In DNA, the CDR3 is TGTGCCAGCAGCCCCCCGGGACTAGCGGGGGCCACCGGGGAGCTGTTTTTT.

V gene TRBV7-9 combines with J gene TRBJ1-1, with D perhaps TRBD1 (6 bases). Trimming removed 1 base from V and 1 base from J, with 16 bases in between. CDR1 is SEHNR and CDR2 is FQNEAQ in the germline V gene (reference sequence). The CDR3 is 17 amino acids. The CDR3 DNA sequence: TGTGCCAGCAGCTTAGATTCAGGGGTCGGACAGAACACTGAAGCTTTCTTT. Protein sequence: CASSLDSGVGQNTEAFF.

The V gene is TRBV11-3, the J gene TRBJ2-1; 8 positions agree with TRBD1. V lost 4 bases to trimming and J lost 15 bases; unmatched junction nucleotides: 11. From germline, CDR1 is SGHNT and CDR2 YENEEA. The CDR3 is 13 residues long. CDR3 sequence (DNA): TGTGCCAGCAGCTCTTCAAGGTCAGGGGGCGCGTTCTTC. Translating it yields CASSSSRSGGAFF.

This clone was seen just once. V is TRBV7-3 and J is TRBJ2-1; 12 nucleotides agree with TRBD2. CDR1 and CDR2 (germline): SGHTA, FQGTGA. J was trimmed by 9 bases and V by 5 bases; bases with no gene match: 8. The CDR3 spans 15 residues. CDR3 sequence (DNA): TGTGCCAGCAGCACACTAGCGGGGGGTTCATCTGAGCAGTTCTTC. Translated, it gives CASSTLAGGSSEQFF. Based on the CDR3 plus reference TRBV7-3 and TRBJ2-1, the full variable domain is GAGVSQTPSNKVTEKGKYVELRCDPISGHTALYWYRQSLGQGPEFLIYFQGTGAADDSGLPNDRFFAVRPEGSVSTLKIQRTERGDSAVYLCASSTLAGGSSEQFFGPGTRLTVL.

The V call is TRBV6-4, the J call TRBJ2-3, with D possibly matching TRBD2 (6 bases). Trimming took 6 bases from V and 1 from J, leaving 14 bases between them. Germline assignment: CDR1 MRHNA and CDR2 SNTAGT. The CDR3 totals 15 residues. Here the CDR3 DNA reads TGTGCCAGCAGCTTGCGGGGAGGTGGCACAGATACGCAGTATTTT. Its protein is CASSLRGGGTDTQYF.

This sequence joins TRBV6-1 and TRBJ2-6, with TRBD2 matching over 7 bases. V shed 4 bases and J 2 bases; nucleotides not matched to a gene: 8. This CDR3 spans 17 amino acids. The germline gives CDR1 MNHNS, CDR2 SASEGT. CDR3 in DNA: TGTGCCAGCAGTGCCGGGACTACCTTAGCTGGGGCCAACGTCCTGACTTTC. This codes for CASSAGTTLAGANVLTF.

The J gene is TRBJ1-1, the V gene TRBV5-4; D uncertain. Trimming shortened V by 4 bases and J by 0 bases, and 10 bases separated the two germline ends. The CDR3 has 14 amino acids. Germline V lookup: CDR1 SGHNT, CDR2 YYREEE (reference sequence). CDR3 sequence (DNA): TGTGCCAGCAGCCCGAGAGGGATGAACACTGAAGCTTTCTTT. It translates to CASSPRGMNTEAFF. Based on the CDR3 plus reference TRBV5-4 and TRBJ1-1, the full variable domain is ETGVTQSPTHLIKTRGQQVTLRCSSQSGHNTVSWYQQALGQGPQFIFQYYREEENGRGNFPPRFSGLQFPNYSSELNVNALELDDSALYLCASSPRGMNTEAFFGQGTRLTVV.